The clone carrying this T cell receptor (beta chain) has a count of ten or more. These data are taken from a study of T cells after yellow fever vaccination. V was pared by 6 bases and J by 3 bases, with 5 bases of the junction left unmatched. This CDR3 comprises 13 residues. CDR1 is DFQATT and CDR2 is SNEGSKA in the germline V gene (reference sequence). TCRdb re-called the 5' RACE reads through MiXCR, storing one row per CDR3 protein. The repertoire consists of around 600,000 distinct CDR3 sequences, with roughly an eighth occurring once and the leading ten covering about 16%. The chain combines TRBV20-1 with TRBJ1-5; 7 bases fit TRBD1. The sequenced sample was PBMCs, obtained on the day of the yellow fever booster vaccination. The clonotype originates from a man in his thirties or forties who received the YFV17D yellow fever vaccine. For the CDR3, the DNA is TGCAGTGCCCACAGGGGCCTCAATCAGCCCCAGCATTTT. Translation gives CSAHRGLNQPQHF.